Following are 18 T cell receptor beta chains from one sample sequenced in a study of molecular identifiers for immune sequencing clone quantification. TCRdb redid the calling of the PCR reads with MiXCR, one entry per CDR3 protein. The table has over 100,000 distinct CDR3 sequences, 30% to 35% seen once. The specimen was naive CD8+ T cells from blood, with Jurkat cell RNA spiked in. Subset given: FACS-sorted CD8+CD4-CCR7+CD45RA+ naive T cells. The receptors come from a human donor in good health. Some libraries in this study had Jurkat cell RNA spiked in.

This clonotype appeared a few times. The chain joins TRBV20-1 to TRBJ2-5; maybe TRBD1 (6 bases). The CDR3 has 15 amino acids. Germline V gives CDR1 DFQATT, CDR2 SNEGSKA (reference sequence). Trimming cost V 7 bases and J 1 base, with 19 bases left between them. In DNA, the CDR3 is TGCAGTGGCGCACCTCTCGGACAGACCCAAGAGACCCAGTACTTC. This sequence encodes CSGAPLGQTQETQYF.

This rearrangement joins TRBV12-3 or TRBV12-4 to TRBJ2-3; maybe TRBD2 (5 bases). CDR3 length equals 15 residues. Trimming cost V 6 bases and J 2 bases, with 15 bases left between them. The CDR3 reads CASSPLGEHTDTQYF. CDR3 DNA sequence: TGTGCCAGCAGCCCCCTCGGGGAGCACACAGATACGCAGTATTTT.

The chain recombines TRBV5-6 with TRBJ2-7; D gene unclear. This CDR3 spans 14 amino acids. Trimming pared 1 base from V and 2 bases from J, leaving 10 bases between. The germline CDR1 and CDR2 sequences are SGHDT and YYEEEE. CDR3 sequence: CASSLIDIAYEQYF. The CDR3 DNA is TGTGCCAGCAGCTTGATTGACATCGCCTACGAGCAGTACTTC.

The chain links TRBV28 to TRBJ2-1; 7 bases fit TRBD1. This CDR3 region has 16 residues. Losses at the gene ends were 3 bases for V and 8 bases for J; bases not matched to a gene: 13. The V gene's germline CDR1 is MDHEN and CDR2 SYDVKM. The CDR3 region is CASSFWGQRLYYEQFF. DNA for the CDR3: TGTGCCAGCAGTTTTTGGGGACAGAGGTTGTACTATGAGCAGTTCTTC.

The V gene is TRBV29-1, the J gene TRBJ2-7; 10 positions agree with TRBD2. Trimming cost V 4 bases and J 2 bases; bases outside gene matches: 2. Germline loops: CDR1 SQVTM, CDR2 ANQGSEA. The CDR3 runs to 13 residues. DNA of the CDR3: TGCAGCGTTGTTCTAGCGGGAGCCTACGAGCAGTACTTC. Its translation is CSVVLAGAYEQYF.

The chain joins TRBV3-1 to TRBJ2-3; a weak D match, TRBD2 (5 bases). With 0 bases removed from V and 4 bases from J, the gap between germline ends came to 17 bases. The CDR3 is 17 amino acids. Germline V gene data show CDR1 as LGHDT and CDR2 as YNNKEL (reference sequence). The CDR3 sequence: CASSQERRLRIPDTQYF. DNA for the CDR3: TGTGCCAGCAGCCAAGAAAGGAGGTTGAGGATCCCAGATACGCAGTATTTT.

For this clonotype: One end of the junction fails to match germline, which may point to a read error. The chain combines TRBV7-8 with TRBJ2-7, with a weak D call TRBD2 (5 bases). The CDR3 runs to 12 residues. Looked up from germline, CDR1 is SGHVS and CDR2 is FQNEAQ. The chain's CDR3 is CASSLSDYERYF. CDR3 nucleotides: TGTGCCAGCAGCTTATCTGACTACGAGCGGTACTTC.

The chain has TRBV10-3 and TRBJ2-7, with a weak D call TRBD2 (6 bases). V was shortened by 2 bases and J by 3 bases, with 11 bases between the two germline ends. CDR3 length equals 14 residues. Germline V gene sequence: CDR1 ENHRY, CDR2 SYGVKD. In DNA, the CDR3 is TGTGCCATCAGTGAGGGAGGCGGGGACTACGAGCAGTACTTC. Translated: CAISEGGGDYEQYF.

A single count supports this clonotype. The V and J genes are TRBV19 and TRBJ2-2; 8 nucleotides agree with TRBD1. V was clipped by 5 bases and J by 3 bases; unmatched bases: 11. The V gene's germline CDR1 is LNHDA and CDR2 SQIVND (reference sequence). This CDR3 has 17 amino acids. Written as DNA, the CDR3 is TGTGCCAGTAGTCTCGATCCGGGACAGGCCTACACCGGGGAGCTGTTTTTT. Amino acids: CASSLDPGQAYTGELFF.

This clonotype was counted ten times or more. V and J are TRBV12-3 or TRBV12-4 and TRBJ2-3, with a possible D match to TRBD1 (6 bases). V was shortened by 5 bases and J by 2 bases, with 20 bases between the two germline ends. The CDR3 contains 17 residues. CDR3 in DNA: TGTGCCAGCAGTAACCCCCCAGGCAGGGGTTTCACAGATACGCAGTATTTT. It specifies CASSNPPGRGFTDTQYF.

In regard to this clonotype: A much larger clone differs by one base, so this may be a read error. This chain connects TRBV28 to TRBJ2-3, with D perhaps matching TRBD2 (5 bases). With 5 bases removed from V and 7 bases from J, the gap between germline ends came to 19 bases. Germline lookup yields CDR1 MDHEN and CDR2 SYDVKM. The CDR3 runs 15 residues. CDR3 bases: TGTGCCAGCAGTCCCAGTGCCCCGGGGTCTTATACGCAGTATTTT. Translation: CASSPSAPGSYTQYF.

This clonotype turned up a few times. V is TRBV4-3 and J is TRBJ2-7, with D perhaps matching TRBD1 (6 bases). Germline assignment: CDR1 LGHNA and CDR2 YSLEER. The ends were cut back, 3 bases at V and 3 bases at J, with 15 bases in the middle. The length of the CDR3 is 15 residues. The CDR3 nucleotides read TGCGCCAGCAGCCAGACCACAGGGACCCACTACGAGCAGTACTTC. The encoded protein is CASSQTTGTHYEQYF.

This clonotype was seen ten or more times. This chain connects TRBV6-1 to TRBJ2-7; weak D call: TRBD2 (5 bases). Between the trimmed V and J ends, which lost 10 bases and 4 bases, there was a span of 17 bases. This CDR3 region has 13 residues. From germline, CDR1 is MNHNS and CDR2 SASEGT. CDR3 loop: CATLREIEYEQYF. The DNA of the CDR3 is TGTGCCACCCTGAGGGAGATCGAGTACGAGCAGTACTTC.

This clonotype has more than one count but fewer than ten. This chain joins TRBV4-2 and TRBJ2-2; the D gene could be TRBD1 or TRBD2 (5 bases each). Germline loops: CDR1 LGHNA, CDR2 YNFKEQ. The CDR3 is 15 residues long. Deletions cut 0 bases from V and 4 bases from J, with 9 bases between. The CDR3 here is CASSQELGVTGELFF. CDR3 sequence (DNA): TGTGCCAGCAGCCAAGAGTTGGGGGTCACCGGGGAGCTGTTTTTT.

This clonotype has only a few counts. The V and J genes are TRBV29-1 and TRBJ2-5; either TRBD1 or TRBD2 may fit D (5 bases each). The V and J ends lost 5 bases and 7 bases respectively, with 14 bases between them. The CDR3 is 12 residues long. Germline V lookup: CDR1 SQVTM, CDR2 ANQGSEA. CDR3 in DNA: TGCAGCGTTCTAAGGGACGGCGGGACCCAGTACTTC. Translating gives CSVLRDGGTQYF.

This clonotype was seen only a few times. This chain links TRBV3-1 with TRBJ2-2; D gene uncertain. Trimming stripped 6 bases from V and 1 base from J, with 12 bases between. CDR1 LGHDT and CDR2 YNNKEL come from the germline V gene (reference sequence). The CDR3 length is 15 residues. The CDR3 bases are TGTGCCAGCAGTTCAACGAGACGGAACACCGGGGAGCTGTTTTTT. As protein: CASSSTRRNTGELFF. Full variable domain (outside the CDR3, taken from reference TRBV3-1 and TRBJ2-2): DTAVSQTPKYLVTQMGNDKSIKCEQNLGHDTMYWYKQDSKKFLKIMFSYNNKELIINETVPNRFSPKSPDKAHLNLHINSLELGDSAVYFCASSSTRRNTGELFFGEGSRLTVL.

The V and J genes are TRBV7-8 and TRBJ2-1; D not resolved. V lost 6 bases and J 0 bases, leaving 9 bases between the germline ends. CDR3 length: 14 residues. Germline lookup yields CDR1 SGHVS and CDR2 FQNEAQ. The CDR3 DNA is TGTGCCAGCAGTAGCCGCAGCTCCTACAATGAGCAGTTCTTC. Translating it yields CASSSRSSYNEQFF.

This clonotype was counted once. A much larger clone differs from this one at a single base, so this may be a read error. The chain is built from TRBV24-1 and TRBJ2-3; D perhaps matches TRBD2 (6 bases). The CDR3 sequence is 14 residues long. Germline loops: CDR1 KGHDR, CDR2 SFDVKD. CDR3 DNA: TGTGCCACCGGTGACCCCCTTAGCGGTGATACGCAGTATTTT. Residues: CATGDPLSGDTQYF.